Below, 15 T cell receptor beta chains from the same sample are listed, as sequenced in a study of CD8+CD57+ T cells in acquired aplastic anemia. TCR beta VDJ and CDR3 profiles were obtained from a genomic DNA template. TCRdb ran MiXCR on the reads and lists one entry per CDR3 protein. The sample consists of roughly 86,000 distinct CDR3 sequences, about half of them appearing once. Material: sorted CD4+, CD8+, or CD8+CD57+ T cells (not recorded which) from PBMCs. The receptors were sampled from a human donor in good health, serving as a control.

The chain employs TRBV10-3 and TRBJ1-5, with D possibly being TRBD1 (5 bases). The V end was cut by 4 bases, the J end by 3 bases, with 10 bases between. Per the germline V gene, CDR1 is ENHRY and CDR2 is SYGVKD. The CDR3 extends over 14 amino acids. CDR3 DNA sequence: TGTGCCATCAGTGGGGGGGGGAACAATCAGCCCCAGCATTTT. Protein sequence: CAISGGGNNQPQHF.

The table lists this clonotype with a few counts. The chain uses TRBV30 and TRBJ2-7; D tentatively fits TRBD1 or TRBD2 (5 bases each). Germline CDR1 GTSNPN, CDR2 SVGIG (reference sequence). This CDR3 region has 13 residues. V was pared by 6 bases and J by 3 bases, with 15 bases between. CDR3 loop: CACLQDSNYEQYF. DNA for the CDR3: TGTGCCTGTCTACAGGACTCTAACTACGAGCAGTACTTC.

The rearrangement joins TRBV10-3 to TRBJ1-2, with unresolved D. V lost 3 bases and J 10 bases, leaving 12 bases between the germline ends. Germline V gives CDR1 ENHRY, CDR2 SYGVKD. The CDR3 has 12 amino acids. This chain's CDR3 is CAISEFLPPYTF. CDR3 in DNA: TGTGCCATCAGTGAATTTCTCCCTCCCTACACCTTC.

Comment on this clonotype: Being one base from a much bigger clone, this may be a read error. CDR3 region: CGASFTQLGNQPQHF. In DNA, the CDR3 is TGCGGTGCTTCCTTTACGCAGCTGGGCAATCAGCCCCAGCATTTT. The chain has TRBV20-1 and TRBJ1-5; D ambiguous. The V gene's germline CDR1 is DFQATT and CDR2 SNEGSKA (reference sequence). This CDR3 is 15 amino acids long.

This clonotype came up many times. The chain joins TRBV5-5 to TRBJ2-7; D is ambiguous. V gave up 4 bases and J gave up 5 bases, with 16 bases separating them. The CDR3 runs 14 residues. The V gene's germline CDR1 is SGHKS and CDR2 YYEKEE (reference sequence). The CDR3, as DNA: TGTGCCAGCAGCCCTACCATAGCTATAAACGAGCAGTACTTC. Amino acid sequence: CASSPTIAINEQYF.

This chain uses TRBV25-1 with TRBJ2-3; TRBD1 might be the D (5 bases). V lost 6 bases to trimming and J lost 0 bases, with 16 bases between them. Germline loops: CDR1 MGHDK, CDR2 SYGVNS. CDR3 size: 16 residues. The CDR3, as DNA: TGTGCCAGCAGCGTTGGGATAAGGGGTAGCACAGATACGCAGTATTTT. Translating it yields CASSVGIRGSTDTQYF.

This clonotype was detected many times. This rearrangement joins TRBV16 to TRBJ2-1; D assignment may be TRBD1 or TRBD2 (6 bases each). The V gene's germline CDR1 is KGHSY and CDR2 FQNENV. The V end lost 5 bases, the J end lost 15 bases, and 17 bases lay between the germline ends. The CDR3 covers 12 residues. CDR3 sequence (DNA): TGTGCCAGCAGCTTTAAAGGAGGGGGTACGTTCTTC. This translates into CASSFKGGGTFF.

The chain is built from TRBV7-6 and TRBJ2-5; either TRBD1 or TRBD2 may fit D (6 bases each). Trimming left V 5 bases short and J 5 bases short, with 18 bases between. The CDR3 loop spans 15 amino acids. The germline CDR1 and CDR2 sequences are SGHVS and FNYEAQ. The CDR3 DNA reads TGTGCCAGCAGCCCGCGTTGGGGGGCCGGGGAGACCCAGTACTTC. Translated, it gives CASSPRWGAGETQYF.

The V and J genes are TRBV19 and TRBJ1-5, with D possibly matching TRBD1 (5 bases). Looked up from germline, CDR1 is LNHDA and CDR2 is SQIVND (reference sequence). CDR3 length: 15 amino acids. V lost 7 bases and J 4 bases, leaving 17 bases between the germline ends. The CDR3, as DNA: TGTGCCAGTATAAACCCAGGCAAGGGGAATCAGCCCCAGCATTTT. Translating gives CASINPGKGNQPQHF.

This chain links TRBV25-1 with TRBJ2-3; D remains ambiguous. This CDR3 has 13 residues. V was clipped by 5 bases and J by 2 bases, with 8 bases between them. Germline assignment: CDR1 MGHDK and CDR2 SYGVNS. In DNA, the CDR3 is TGTGCCAGCAGTTTCCAAAACACAGATACGCAGTATTTT. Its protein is CASSFQNTDTQYF.

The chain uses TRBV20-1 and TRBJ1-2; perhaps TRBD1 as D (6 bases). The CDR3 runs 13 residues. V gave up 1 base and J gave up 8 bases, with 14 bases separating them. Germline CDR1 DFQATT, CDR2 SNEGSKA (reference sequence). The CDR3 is CSARGPTGWGYTF. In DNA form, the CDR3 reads TGCAGTGCTAGAGGCCCTACAGGGTGGGGCTACACCTTC.

The CDR3 loop reads CATSGRFNQPQHF. CDR3 sequence (DNA): TGTGCCACCAGTGGGAGGTTCAATCAGCCCCAGCATTTT. This rearrangement joins TRBV24-1 to TRBJ1-5; D ambiguous. The V gene lost 5 bases and the J gene lost 3 bases, with 7 bases spanning the gap. The CDR3 is 13 residues long. Germline CDR1 reads KGHDR; CDR2 reads SFDVKD.

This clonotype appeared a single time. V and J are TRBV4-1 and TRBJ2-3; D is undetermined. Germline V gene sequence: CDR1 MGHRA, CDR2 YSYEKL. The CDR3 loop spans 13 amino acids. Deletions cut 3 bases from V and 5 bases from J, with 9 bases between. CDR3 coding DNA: TGCGCCAGCAGCCAGGCCCGAGAAGATACGCAGTATTTT. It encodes CASSQAREDTQYF.

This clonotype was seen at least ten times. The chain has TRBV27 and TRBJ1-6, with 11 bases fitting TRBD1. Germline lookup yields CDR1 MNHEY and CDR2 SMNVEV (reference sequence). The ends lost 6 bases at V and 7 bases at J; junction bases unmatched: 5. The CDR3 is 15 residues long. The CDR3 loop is CASRTGTGGNSPLHF. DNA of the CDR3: TGTGCCAGCAGGACCGGGACAGGGGGGAATTCACCCCTCCACTTT.

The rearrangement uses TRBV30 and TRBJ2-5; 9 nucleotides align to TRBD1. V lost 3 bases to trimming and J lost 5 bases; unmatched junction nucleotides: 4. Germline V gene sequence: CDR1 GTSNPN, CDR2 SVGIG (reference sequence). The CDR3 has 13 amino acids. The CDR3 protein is CAWRQGAGETQYF. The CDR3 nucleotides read TGTGCCTGGAGACAGGGGGCAGGGGAGACCCAGTACTTC.